This T cell receptor beta chain comes out of a study of identical twins. Findings of the study overall: The abundant beta clonotypes from cord blood had fewer insertions, and memory repertoires had none of this. These conclusions were based on statistical analysis (cross-sectional, not following the same donors).

To note about this clonotype: The target antigen is unknown.

The V segment lost 5 bases and the J segment 11 bases; nucleotides outside the gene matches: 13. The CDR3 length is 15 residues. The germline V gene encodes CDR1 SGHVS and CDR2 FQNEAQ. A universal primer site arose from template switching, and cDNA bore unique molecular identifiers. MiXCR, applied by TCRdb to the 5' RACE reads, yields one record per CDR3 protein. The data contain 1.5 million or so distinct CDR3 sequences, 25% to 35% of them singletons. The rearrangement uses TRBV7-8 and TRBJ2-5; 11 positions match TRBD2. The sequencing sample was made of cord blood. This sequence was found in a newborn girl in good health. CDR3 DNA sequence: TGTGCCAGCAGCATCAGACTAGCGGGATCCAATGAGCAGTACTTC. Amino acid sequence: CASSIRLAGSNEQYF.